This T cell receptor (beta chain) was found in a study of blood T cell repertoires in COVID-19. Study as a whole: Sites in the United States, Italy and Spain provided acute and convalescent COVID-19 samples. T cells, B-cell-depleted T cells, or PBMCs provided the cDNA or gDNA that served as material.

The sample holds one count of this clone. TCRdb's table, derived via immunoSEQ multiplex PCR, lists solely in-frame clones and lacks some. The table records about 150,000 clones, 75% to 85% of them present only once. Trimming removed 6 bases at V and 3 bases at J, with 9 bases between. The CDR3 runs to 12 residues. Per the germline V gene, CDR1 is MNHEY and CDR2 is SVGEGT. Sequencing input: peripheral blood. V usage is TRBV6-2 or TRBV6-3 and J usage is TRBJ2-7; no definite D call. The sequence came from a woman aged 50 to 60 with acute or convalescent COVID-19. The CDR3 spells CASSQNYYEQYF. The CDR3 bases are TGTGCCAGCAGCCAAAACTACTACGAGCAGTACTTC.